The 10 T cell receptor beta chains given below trace back to one sample, sequenced in a study of cytotoxic CD8 clonotypes in ibrutinib-treated CLL. Method: immunoSEQ multiplex PCR; TCRdb's copy keeps in-frame clones and lacks some. The sample includes about 310,000 clones, roughly 85% of them seen just once. The input for sequencing was PBMCs, taken before ibrutinib treatment. These receptors all come from a human donor with chronic lymphocytic leukemia.

This clone was seen only a few times. The junction shows a germline mismatch at one end, possibly a read error. J is TRBJ1-5 and V is TRBV28; weak D call: TRBD1 (5 bases). Germline values: CDR1 MDHEN, CDR2 SYDVKM. The CDR3 consists of 14 residues. The CDR3 region is CASSLGGASGLISF. The CDR3 DNA reads TGTGCCAGCAGTTTAGGCGGGGCCTCGGGACTCATTTCTTTT. The full variable domain, completed using reference TRBV28 and TRBJ1-5, is DVKVTQSSRYLVKRTGEKVFLECVQDMDHENMFWYRQDPGLGLRLIYFSYDVKMKEKGDIPEGYSVSREKKERFSLILESASTNQTSMYLCASSLGGASGLISFGDGTRLSIL.

This rearrangement joins TRBV6-5 to TRBJ2-7, with 11 bases identical to TRBD2. The CDR3 runs to 15 residues. Germline loops: CDR1 MNHEY, CDR2 SVGAGI. V shed 10 bases, J shed 5 bases, and the junction held 13 bases outside the gene matches. CDR3 bases: TGTGCCACCTCAAAAACTAGCGGGAGCCCCCACGAGCAGTACTTC. Protein: CATSKTSGSPHEQYF.

The chain couples TRBV30 to TRBJ1-5; tentative D call: TRBD1 (5 bases). With 3 bases removed from V and 7 bases from J, the gap between germline ends came to 13 bases. The germline gives CDR1 GTSNPN, CDR2 SVGIG (reference sequence). CDR3 size: 13 residues. CDR3 sequence reads: CAWSQSRDQPQHF. The CDR3 nucleotides are TGTGCCTGGAGCCAGTCGAGGGACCAGCCCCAGCATTTT.

This rearrangement joins TRBV11-2 to TRBJ2-5; a weak D match, TRBD2 (6 bases). The V end lost 1 base, the J end lost 2 bases, and 11 bases lay between the germline ends. The CDR3 is made up of 15 amino acids. The germline CDR1 and CDR2 sequences are SGHAT and FQNNGV. CDR3 nucleotides: TGTGCCAGCAGCTTAGTAGCGCGGGGTCAAGAGACCCAGTACTTC. Amino acids: CASSLVARGQETQYF.

V is TRBV7-6 and J is TRBJ1-3; no clear D gene. Per the germline V gene, CDR1 is SGHVS and CDR2 is FNYEAQ. V lost 1 base and J lost 0, with 7 bases in between. The CDR3 is 15 amino acids. The CDR3: CASSLEVRSGNTIYF. CDR3 nucleotides: TGTGCCAGCAGCTTAGAAGTACGCTCTGGAAACACCATATATTTT. Variable domain in full (rest from reference TRBV7-6 and TRBJ1-3): GAGVSQSPRYKVTKRGQDVALRCDPISGHVSLYWYRQALGQGPEFLTYFNYEAQQDKSGLPNDRFSAERPEGSISTLTIQRTEQRDSAMYRCASSLEVRSGNTIYFGEGSWLTVV.

The gene calls are TRBV6-6 and TRBJ1-2; TRBD1 matches at 10 bases. The length of the CDR3 is 14 residues. The J segment lost 4 bases and the V segment lost 4 bases, leaving 3 bases of the junction unmatched. Germline-derived CDR1 and CDR2 are MNHNY and SVGAGI (reference sequence). The CDR3 DNA follows: TGTGCCAGCAGTTTTCGGACAGGGGGCTATGGCTACACCTTC. Its translation is CASSFRTGGYGYTF.

The chain has TRBV7-8 and TRBJ2-4, with 7 bases matching TRBD2. J was trimmed by 3 bases and V by 2 bases; bases with no gene match: 13. The CDR3 covers 18 residues. CDR1 is SGHVS and CDR2 is FQNEAQ in the germline V gene. CDR3 in DNA: TGTGCCAGCAGCTTAATAGTCGTGGGAGGGCCGGTCAAAAACATTCAGTACTTC. This encodes CASSLIVVGGPVKNIQYF.

V and J are TRBV19 and TRBJ2-7, with 9 bases aligning to TRBD2. V lost 3 bases and J lost 5; bases outside the gene matches: 5. This CDR3 spans 14 amino acids. Germline CDR1 LNHDA, CDR2 SQIVND (reference sequence). The CDR3 DNA reads TGTGCCAGTAGTATTGGACTAGCGCTCGACGAGCAGTACTTC. It translates to CASSIGLALDEQYF. Variable domain in full (rest from reference TRBV19 and TRBJ2-7): DGGITQSPKYLFRKEGQNVTLSCEQNLNHDAMYWYRQDPGQGLRLIYYSQIVNDFQKGDIAEGYSVSREKKESFPLTVTSAQKNPTAFYLCASSIGLALDEQYFGPGTRLTVT.

This chain's CDR3 is CAWGQDQETQYF. In DNA form, the CDR3 reads TGTGCCTGGGGGCAGGACCAAGAGACCCAGTACTTC. V and J are TRBV30 and TRBJ2-5; no firm D call. CDR1 is GTSNPN, CDR2 SVGIG, per germline (reference sequence). Trimming stripped 5 bases from V and 0 bases from J, with 7 bases between. The CDR3 spans 12 residues.

The chain links TRBV5-1 to TRBJ2-7, with TRBD2 matching over 9 bases. This CDR3 is 15 amino acids long. After removal of 0 bases from V and 2 bases from J, the junction contained 3 bases not matched to a gene. Germline CDR1 and CDR2: SGHRS and YFSETQ. CDR3: CASSLAGGRAYEQYF. As DNA, the CDR3 is TGCGCCAGCAGCTTGGCCGGCGGGAGGGCCTACGAGCAGTACTTC.